This TCR beta chain was retrieved from a study of OX40 agonist ivuxolimab in advanced cancers. On the study more broadly: A male proportion of just over 80% was recorded, with mean age roughly 60 years and range about 23 to 90.

Germline V gene lookup returns CDR1 MNHEY and CDR2 SVGAGI. V was pared by 0 bases and J by 2 bases, with 14 bases between. CDR3 length equals 16 residues. The sampling schedule covered blood at baseline, cycle 4 day 1, and cycle 7 day 1. Findings of the study overall: On average, a greater number of expanded clones characterised CD8+ T cells relative to CD4+.

Sequencing was performed with immunoSEQ multiplex PCR; in TCRdb, only in-frame clones are kept and a portion is missing. The sample lists over 60,000 clones; 80% to 90% were seen once. Concerning this clone itself: Antigen: not known.

The source material was CD4+ or CD8+ T cells sorted from blood, sampled in a trial of the OX40 agonist ivuxolimab. V gene TRBV6-5 combines with J gene TRBJ2-7, with unresolved D. This clonotype was obtained from an adult with an advanced solid tumor such as melanoma, head and neck, liver or kidney cancer. This CDR3 is CASSYSGSQRTYEQYF. CDR3 DNA: TGTGCCAGCAGTTACTCGGGCTCACAGAGGACCTACGAGCAGTACTTC.